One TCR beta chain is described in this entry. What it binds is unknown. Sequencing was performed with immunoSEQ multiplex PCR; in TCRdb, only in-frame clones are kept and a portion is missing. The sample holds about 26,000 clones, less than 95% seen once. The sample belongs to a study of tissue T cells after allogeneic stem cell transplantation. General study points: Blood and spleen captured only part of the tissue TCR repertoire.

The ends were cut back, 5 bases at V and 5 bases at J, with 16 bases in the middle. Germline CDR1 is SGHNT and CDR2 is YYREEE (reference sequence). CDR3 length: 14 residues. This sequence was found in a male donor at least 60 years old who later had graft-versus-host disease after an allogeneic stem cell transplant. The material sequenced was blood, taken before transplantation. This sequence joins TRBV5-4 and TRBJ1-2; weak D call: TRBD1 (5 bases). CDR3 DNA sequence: TGTGCCAGCAGTCCTGACAGCCTTGGGTATGGCTACACCTTC. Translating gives CASSPDSLGYGYTF. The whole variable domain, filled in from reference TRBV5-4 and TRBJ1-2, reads ETGVTQSPTHLIKTRGQQVTLRCSSQSGHNTVSWYQQALGQGPQFIFQYYREEENGRGNFPPRFSGLQFPNYSSELNVNALELDDSALYLCASSPDSLGYGYTFGSGTRLTVV.